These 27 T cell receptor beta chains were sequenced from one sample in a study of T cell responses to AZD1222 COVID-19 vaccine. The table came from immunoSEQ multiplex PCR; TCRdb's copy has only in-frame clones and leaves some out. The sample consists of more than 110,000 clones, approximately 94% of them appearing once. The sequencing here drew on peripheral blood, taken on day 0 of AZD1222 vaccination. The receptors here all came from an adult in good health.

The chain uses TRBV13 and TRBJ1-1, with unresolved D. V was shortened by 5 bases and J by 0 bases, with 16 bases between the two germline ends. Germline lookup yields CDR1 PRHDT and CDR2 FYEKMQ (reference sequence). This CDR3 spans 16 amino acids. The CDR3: CASSPEGARLNTEAFF. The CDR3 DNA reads TGTGCCAGCAGCCCCGAAGGCGCTCGGCTGAACACTGAAGCTTTCTTT.

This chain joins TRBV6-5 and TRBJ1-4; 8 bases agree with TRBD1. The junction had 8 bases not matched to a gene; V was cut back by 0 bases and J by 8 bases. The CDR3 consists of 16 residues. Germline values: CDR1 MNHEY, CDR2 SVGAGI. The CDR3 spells CASSYSTGQAGEKLFF. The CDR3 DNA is TGTGCCAGCAGTTACTCGACGGGACAGGCAGGCGAAAAACTGTTTTTT.

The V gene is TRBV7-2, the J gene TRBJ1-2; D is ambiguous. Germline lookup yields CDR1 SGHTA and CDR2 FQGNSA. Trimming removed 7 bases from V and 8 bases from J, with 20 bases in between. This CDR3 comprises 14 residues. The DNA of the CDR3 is TGTGCCAGCACCCCCGCGGGGTTTTTGAAAGGCTACACCTTC. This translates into CASTPAGFLKGYTF.

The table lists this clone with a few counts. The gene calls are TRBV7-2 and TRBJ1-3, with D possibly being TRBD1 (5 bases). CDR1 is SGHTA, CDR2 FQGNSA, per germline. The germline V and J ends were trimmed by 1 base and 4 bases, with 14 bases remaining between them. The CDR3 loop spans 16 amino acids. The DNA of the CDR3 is TGTGCCAGCAGCTTAGGACGGACAACTGCGGGAAACACCATATATTTT. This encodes CASSLGRTTAGNTIYF.

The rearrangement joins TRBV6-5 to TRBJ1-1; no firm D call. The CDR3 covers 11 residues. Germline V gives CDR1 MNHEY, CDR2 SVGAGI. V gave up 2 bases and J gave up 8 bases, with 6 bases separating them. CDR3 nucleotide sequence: TGTGCCAGCAGTTACGGCCAGGAAGCTTTCTTT. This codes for CASSYGQEAFF.

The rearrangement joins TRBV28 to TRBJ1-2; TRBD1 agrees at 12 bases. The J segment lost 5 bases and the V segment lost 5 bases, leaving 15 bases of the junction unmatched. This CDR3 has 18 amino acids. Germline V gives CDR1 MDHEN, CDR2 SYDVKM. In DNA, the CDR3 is TGTGCCAGCAGTCCGCCTCATGGGACAGGGGGCGCGGGATATGGCTACACCTTC. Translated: CASSPPHGTGGAGYGYTF.

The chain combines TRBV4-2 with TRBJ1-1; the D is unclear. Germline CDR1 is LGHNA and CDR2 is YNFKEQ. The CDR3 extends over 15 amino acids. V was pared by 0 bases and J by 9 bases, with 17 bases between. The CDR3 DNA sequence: TGTGCCAGCAGCCAAGAGCTTTACAGCCTGAATCAAGCTTTCTTT. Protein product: CASSQELYSLNQAFF.

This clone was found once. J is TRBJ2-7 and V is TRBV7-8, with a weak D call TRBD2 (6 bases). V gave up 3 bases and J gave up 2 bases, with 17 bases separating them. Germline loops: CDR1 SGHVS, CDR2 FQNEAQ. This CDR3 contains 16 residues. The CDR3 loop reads CASSFGGWRATYEQYF. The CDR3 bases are TGTGCCAGCAGCTTCGGGGGTTGGAGGGCAACCTACGAGCAGTACTTC.

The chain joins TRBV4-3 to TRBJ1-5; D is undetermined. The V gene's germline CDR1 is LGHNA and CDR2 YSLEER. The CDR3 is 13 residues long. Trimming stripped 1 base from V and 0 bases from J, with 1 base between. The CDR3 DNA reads TGCGCCAGCAGCCAAGGTAGCAATCAGCCCCAGCATTTT. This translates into CASSQGSNQPQHF.

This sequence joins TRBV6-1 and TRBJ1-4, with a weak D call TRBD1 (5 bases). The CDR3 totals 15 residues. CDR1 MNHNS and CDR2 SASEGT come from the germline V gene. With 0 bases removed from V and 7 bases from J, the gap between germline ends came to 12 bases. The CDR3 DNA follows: TGTGCCAGCAGTGAAGCAAGGGGCGGAATTGAAAAACTGTTTTTT. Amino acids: CASSEARGGIEKLFF.

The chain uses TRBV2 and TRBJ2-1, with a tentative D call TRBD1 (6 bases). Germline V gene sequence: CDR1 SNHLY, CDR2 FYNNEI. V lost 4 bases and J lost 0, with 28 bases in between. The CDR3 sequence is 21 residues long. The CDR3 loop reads CASSAVRDWDIFKSSYNEQFF. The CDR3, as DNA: TGTGCCAGCAGTGCGGTCCGAGACTGGGACATCTTCAAGAGCTCCTACAATGAGCAGTTCTTC.

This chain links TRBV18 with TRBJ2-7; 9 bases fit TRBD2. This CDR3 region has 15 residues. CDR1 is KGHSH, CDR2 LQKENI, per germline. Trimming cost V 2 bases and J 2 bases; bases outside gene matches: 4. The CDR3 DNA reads TGTGCCAGCTCACCAGCTTCTAGCGGGGCCTACGAGCAGTACTTC. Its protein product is CASSPASSGAYEQYF. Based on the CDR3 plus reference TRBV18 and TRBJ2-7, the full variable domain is NAGVMQNPRHLVRRRGQEARLRCSPMKGHSHVYWYRQLPEEGLKFMVYLQKENIIDESGMPKERFSAEFPKEGPSILRIQQVVRGDSAAYFCASSPASSGAYEQYFGPGTRLTVT.

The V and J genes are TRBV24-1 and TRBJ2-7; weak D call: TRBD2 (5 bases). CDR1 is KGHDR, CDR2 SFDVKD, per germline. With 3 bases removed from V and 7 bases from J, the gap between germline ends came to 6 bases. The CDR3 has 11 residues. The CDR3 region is CATSDGEEQYF. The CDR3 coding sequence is TGTGCCACCAGTGATGGGGAGGAGCAGTACTTC.

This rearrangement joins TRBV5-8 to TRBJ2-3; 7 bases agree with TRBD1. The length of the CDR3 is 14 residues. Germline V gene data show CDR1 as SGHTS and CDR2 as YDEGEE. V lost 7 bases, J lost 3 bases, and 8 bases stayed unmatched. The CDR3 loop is CASPTGIATDTQYF. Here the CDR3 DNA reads TGTGCCAGCCCGACAGGGATCGCGACAGATACGCAGTATTTT.

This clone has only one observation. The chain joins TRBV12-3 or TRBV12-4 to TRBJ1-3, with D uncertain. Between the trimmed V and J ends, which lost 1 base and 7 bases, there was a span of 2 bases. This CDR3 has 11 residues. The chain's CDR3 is CASSLENTIYF. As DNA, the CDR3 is TGTGCCAGCAGTTTAGAGAACACCATATATTTT.

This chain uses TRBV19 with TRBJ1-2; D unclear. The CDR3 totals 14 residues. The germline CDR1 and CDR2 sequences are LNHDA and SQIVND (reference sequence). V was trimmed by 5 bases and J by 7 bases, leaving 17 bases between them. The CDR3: CASSPTPGQGGYTF. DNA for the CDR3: TGTGCCAGTAGTCCTACTCCGGGCCAAGGTGGCTACACCTTC. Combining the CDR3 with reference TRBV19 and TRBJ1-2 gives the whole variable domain DGGITQSPKYLFRKEGQNVTLSCEQNLNHDAMYWYRQDPGQGLRLIYYSQIVNDFQKGDIAEGYSVSREKKESFPLTVTSAQKNPTAFYLCASSPTPGQGGYTFGSGTRLTVV.

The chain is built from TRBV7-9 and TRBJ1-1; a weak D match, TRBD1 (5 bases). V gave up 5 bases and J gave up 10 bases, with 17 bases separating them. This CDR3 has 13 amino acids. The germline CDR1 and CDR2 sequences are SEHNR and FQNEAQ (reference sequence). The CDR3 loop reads CASSPGWGGGAFF. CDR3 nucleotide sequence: TGTGCCAGCAGCCCCGGGTGGGGCGGTGGAGCTTTCTTT.

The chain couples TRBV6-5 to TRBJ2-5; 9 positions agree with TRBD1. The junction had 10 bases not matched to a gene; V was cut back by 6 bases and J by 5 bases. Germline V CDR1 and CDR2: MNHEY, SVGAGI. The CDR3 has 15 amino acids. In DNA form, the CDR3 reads TGTGCCAGCAGCGTTGGACAGGGGAGGTCGGAGACCCAGTACTTC. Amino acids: CASSVGQGRSETQYF.

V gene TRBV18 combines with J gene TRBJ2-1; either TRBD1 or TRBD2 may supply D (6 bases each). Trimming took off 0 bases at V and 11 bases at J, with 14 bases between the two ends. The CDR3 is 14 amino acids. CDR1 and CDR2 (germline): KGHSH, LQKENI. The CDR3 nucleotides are TGTGCCAGCTCACCACCGAGGGGGGACACCAAGCAGTTCTTC. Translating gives CASSPPRGDTKQFF. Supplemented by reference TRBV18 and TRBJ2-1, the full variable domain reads NAGVMQNPRHLVRRRGQEARLRCSPMKGHSHVYWYRQLPEEGLKFMVYLQKENIIDESGMPKERFSAEFPKEGPSILRIQQVVRGDSAAYFCASSPPRGDTKQFFGPGTRLTVL.

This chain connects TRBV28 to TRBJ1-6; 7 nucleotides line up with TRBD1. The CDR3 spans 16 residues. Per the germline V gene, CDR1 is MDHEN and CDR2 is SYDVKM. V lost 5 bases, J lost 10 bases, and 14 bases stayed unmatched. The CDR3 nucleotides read TGTGCCAGCAGTGCCTACGCTGGGACAGTCCTCTCACCCCTCCACTTT. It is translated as CASSAYAGTVLSPLHF.

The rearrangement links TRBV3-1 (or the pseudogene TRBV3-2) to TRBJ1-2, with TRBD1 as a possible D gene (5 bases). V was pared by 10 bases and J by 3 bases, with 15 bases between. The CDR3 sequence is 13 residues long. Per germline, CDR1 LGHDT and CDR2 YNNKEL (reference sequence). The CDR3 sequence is CATQSGEDYGYTF. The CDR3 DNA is TGTGCCACCCAGTCGGGGGAGGACTATGGCTACACCTTC.

This CDR3 reads CASSALYGYTF. The CDR3 region has the DNA TGTGCCAGCAGCGCCCTCTATGGCTACACCTTC. The rearrangement joins TRBV9 to TRBJ1-2; D uncertain. Germline CDR1 is SGDLS and CDR2 is YYNGEE. Trimming removed 3 bases from V and 4 bases from J, with 4 bases in between. The CDR3 is 11 amino acids.

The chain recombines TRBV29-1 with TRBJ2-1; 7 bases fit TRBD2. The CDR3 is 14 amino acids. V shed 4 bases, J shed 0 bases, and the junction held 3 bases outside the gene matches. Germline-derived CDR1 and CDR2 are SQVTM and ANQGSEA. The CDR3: CSVVERGSYNEQFF. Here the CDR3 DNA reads TGCAGCGTTGTTGAGCGGGGCTCCTACAATGAGCAGTTCTTC.

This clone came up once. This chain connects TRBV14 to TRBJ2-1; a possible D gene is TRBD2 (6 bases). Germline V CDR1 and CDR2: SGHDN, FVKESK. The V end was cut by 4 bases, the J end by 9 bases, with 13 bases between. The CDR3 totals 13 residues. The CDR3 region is CASSRLVRGEQFF. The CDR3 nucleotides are TGTGCCAGCAGCCGACTAGTAAGGGGTGAGCAGTTCTTC. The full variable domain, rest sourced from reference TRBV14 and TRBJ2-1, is EAGVTQFPSHSVIEKGQTVTLRCDPISGHDNLYWYRRVMGKEIKFLLHFVKESKQDESGMPNNRFLAERTGGTYSTLKVQPAELEDSGVYFCASSRLVRGEQFFGPGTRLTVL.

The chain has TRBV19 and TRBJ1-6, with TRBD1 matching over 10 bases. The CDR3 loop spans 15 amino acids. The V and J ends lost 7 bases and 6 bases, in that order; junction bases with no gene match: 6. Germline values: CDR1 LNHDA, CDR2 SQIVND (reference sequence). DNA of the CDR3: TGTGCCAGTAATCTGGGGGACAGGGGTAATTCACCCCTCCACTTT. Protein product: CASNLGDRGNSPLHF.

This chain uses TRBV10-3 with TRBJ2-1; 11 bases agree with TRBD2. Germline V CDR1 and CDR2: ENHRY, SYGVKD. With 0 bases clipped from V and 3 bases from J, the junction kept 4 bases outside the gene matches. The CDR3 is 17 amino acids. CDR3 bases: TGTGCCATCAGTGAGTCGGTAGGGACTAGCGGCTACAATGAGCAGTTCTTC. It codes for CAISESVGTSGYNEQFF.

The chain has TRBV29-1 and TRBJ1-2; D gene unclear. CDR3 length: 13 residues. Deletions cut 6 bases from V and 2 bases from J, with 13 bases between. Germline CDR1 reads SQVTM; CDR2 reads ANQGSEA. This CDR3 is CSVKLGLNYGYTF. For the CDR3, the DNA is TGCAGCGTGAAGCTAGGTCTGAACTATGGCTACACCTTC. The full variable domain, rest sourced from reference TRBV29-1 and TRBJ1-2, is SAVISQKPSRDICQRGTSLTIQCQVDSQVTMMFWYRQQPGQSLTLIATANQGSEATYESGFVIDKFPISRPNLTFSTLTVSNMSPEDSSIYLCSVKLGLNYGYTFGSGTRLTVV.